This passage covers 5 T cell receptor beta chains from one sample sequenced in a study of T cell clonality in common variable immunodeficiency. These receptors' targets are unknown. The repertoire was sequenced with immunoSEQ multiplex PCR; TCRdb's copy has only in-frame clones and lacks some. The sample presents around 21,000 clones, none singletons. Findings of the study overall: Common variable immunodeficiency TCR beta sequences reportedly had fewer deletions and N-nucleotide insertions.

Sequences were obtained from peripheral blood mononuclear cells. The source is a human donor with common variable immunodeficiency.

This clone has more than one count but fewer than ten. The read halts 3 residues ahead of the CDR3 end, with the missing end drawn from the germline J gene. The chain recombines TRBV6-1 with TRBJ1-5; 10 nucleotides agree with TRBD1. V lost 4 bases to trimming and J lost 0 bases; unmatched junction nucleotides: 3. The CDR3 sequence is 16 residues long. From germline, CDR1 is MNHNS and CDR2 SASEGT. Incomplete CDR3 DNA: TGTGCCAGCAGTGGCGGGACAGGGGTTAGCAATCAGCCC. It is translated as CASSGGTGVSNQP. Given in full, the CDR3 is CASSGGTGVSNQPQHF.

On this clone: The read gets to within 3 residues of the CDR3 end, and the germline J gene fills in the rest. J is TRBJ2-3 and V is TRBV19; the match to TRBD2 covers 8 bases. The junction had 2 bases not matched to a gene; V was cut back by 2 bases and J by 1 base. The CDR3 totals 15 residues. Germline assignment: CDR1 LNHDA and CDR2 SQIVND (reference sequence). The sequenced part of the CDR3 DNA is TGTGCCAGTAGTATAAGGCGGGGGGGCACAGATACG. Protein product: CASSIRRGGTDT. Given in full, the CDR3 is CASSIRRGGTDTQYF.

This clone has only a few counts. The read is 3 residues too short to cover the CDR3 end, so that end is filled in from the germline J gene. The J gene is TRBJ2-7, the V gene TRBV11-2; D uncertain. The germline V gene has CDR1 SGHAT and CDR2 FQNNGV. The CDR3 is made up of 15 amino acids. V lost 5 bases and J 4 bases, leaving 18 bases between the germline ends. CDR3 in amino acids: CASSQNGGTFYEQYF. The covered CDR3 bases are TGTGCCAGCAGCCAGAACGGCGGCACATTTTACGAG.

This clone was observed a handful of times. The read halts 3 residues ahead of the CDR3 end, with the missing end drawn from the germline J gene. V and J are TRBV19 and TRBJ1-5; possibly TRBD1 for D (5 bases). Germline CDR1 reads LNHDA; CDR2 reads SQIVND (reference sequence). The V end was cut by 5 bases, the J end by 7 bases, with 15 bases between. The CDR3 is made up of 14 amino acids. CDR3 DNA (partial): TGTGCCAGTAGTTGGGGGACTCGGAAGCAGCCC. This encodes CASSWGTRKQP. The complete CDR3 reads CASSWGTRKQPQHF.

This clone was picked up a small number of times. The CDR3 end falls 3 residues outside the read, so it is completed with the germline J gene. The chain has TRBV30 and TRBJ2-1, with 8 bases lining up with TRBD1. V lost 5 bases and J lost 6; bases outside the gene matches: 12. The CDR3 contains 15 residues. The germline gives CDR1 GTSNPN, CDR2 SVGIG (reference sequence). The CDR3 bases that were read are TGTGCCTGGGCCACCGGACAGGGACCTTCCAATGAG. Translated, it gives CAWATGQGPSNE. The whole CDR3 is CAWATGQGPSNEQFF.